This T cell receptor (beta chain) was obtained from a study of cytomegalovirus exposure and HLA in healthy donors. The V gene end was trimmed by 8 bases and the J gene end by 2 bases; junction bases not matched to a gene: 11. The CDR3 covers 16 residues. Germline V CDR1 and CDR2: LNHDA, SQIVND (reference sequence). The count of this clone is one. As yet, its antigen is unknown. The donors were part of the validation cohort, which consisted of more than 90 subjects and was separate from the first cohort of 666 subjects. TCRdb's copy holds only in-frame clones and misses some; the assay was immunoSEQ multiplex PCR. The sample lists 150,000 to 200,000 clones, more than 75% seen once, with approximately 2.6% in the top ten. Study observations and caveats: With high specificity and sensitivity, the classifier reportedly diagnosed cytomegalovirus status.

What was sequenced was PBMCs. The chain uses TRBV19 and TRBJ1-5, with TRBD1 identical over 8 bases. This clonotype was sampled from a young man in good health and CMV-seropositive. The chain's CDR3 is CASGDRHQWGNQPQHF. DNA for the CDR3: TGTGCCAGTGGGGACAGGCACCAATGGGGCAATCAGCCCCAGCATTTT.